The 29 T cell receptor beta chains below come from one sample, sequenced in a study of shared clonotypes between healthy human individuals. Using immunoSEQ multiplex PCR, the repertoire was profiled, and TCRdb retains in-frame clones only, with some absent. The sample lists some 510,000 clones; around 79% were seen once. The source material was PBMCs. The receptors were gathered from a middle-aged woman in good health. Some clones in this sample may be carry-over from other donors' samples.

This chain links TRBV7-3 with TRBJ2-1; TRBD2 agrees at 8 bases. V shed 5 bases, J shed 0 bases, and the junction held 3 bases outside the gene matches. Germline assignment: CDR1 SGHTA and CDR2 FQGTGA. There are 15 residues in the CDR3. The CDR3 bases are TGTGCCAGCAGCCTTAGCGGGGCCTCCTACAATGAGCAGTTCTTC. It yields the protein CASSLSGASYNEQFF.

This clone was counted between two and nine times. This sequence joins TRBV2 and TRBJ1-1, with unresolved D. The CDR3 runs 14 residues. V was shortened by 7 bases and J by 1 base, with 13 bases between the two germline ends. Per germline, CDR1 SNHLY and CDR2 FYNNEI. The DNA of the CDR3 is TGTGCCAGCATTCCAACAGAACAGAACACTGAAGCTTTCTTT. Protein product: CASIPTEQNTEAFF.

Comments on this clone: Distinct nucleotide sequences in the sample also encode this CDR3. The V gene is TRBV30, the J gene TRBJ2-7; a possible D gene is TRBD1 (6 bases). The germline V gene encodes CDR1 GTSNPN and CDR2 SVGIG (reference sequence). V gave up 1 base and J gave up 2 bases, with 9 bases separating them. The CDR3 spans 13 residues. The CDR3 DNA is TGTGCCTGGAGTGGAGGGGGTGCCTACGAGCAGTACTTC. Translation gives CAWSGGGAYEQYF.

The chain uses TRBV21-1 and TRBJ1-3; TRBD1 is the table's D call, not checked against the DNA. TRBV21-1 is tagged as a pseudogene. This CDR3 contains 17 residues. The CDR3 loop is CASSKGQGISSGNTIYF. In DNA, the CDR3 is TGTGCCAGCAGCAAAGGTCAGGGGATTAGCTCTGGAAACACCATATATTTT.

The sample holds one count of this clone. V usage is TRBV18 and J usage is TRBJ2-1, with 9 nucleotides matching TRBD1. CDR3 length equals 15 residues. Trimming took 10 bases from V and 7 from J; bases not matched to a gene: 14. Germline CDR1 reads KGHSH; CDR2 reads LQKENI. CDR3 DNA sequence: TGTGCCACCTACCCTTCCGGGACAGGGAAAAATGAGCAGTTCTTC. Amino acids: CATYPSGTGKNEQFF.

The rearrangement links TRBV5-1 to TRBJ2-7; 10 nucleotides align to TRBD2. J gave up 5 bases and V 2 bases, and 4 bases lay outside the gene matches. Per germline, CDR1 SGHRS and CDR2 YFSETQ. There are 14 residues in the CDR3. CDR3 protein: CASSFLAGVDEQYF. The CDR3 bases are TGCGCCAGCAGCTTTCTAGCGGGAGTCGACGAGCAGTACTTC. The entire variable domain, with the rest obtained from reference TRBV5-1 and TRBJ2-7, is as follows: KAGVTQTPRYLIKTRGQQVTLSCSPISGHRSVSWYQQTPGQGLQFLFEYFSETQRNKGNFPGRFSGRQFSNSRSEMNVSTLELGDSALYLCASSFLAGVDEQYFGPGTRLTVT.

To note about this clone: The sample holds other DNA sequences that translate to the same CDR3. This sequence joins TRBV4-2 and TRBJ1-1; a possible D gene is TRBD1 (6 bases). This CDR3 has 14 amino acids. V was shortened by 3 bases and J by 1 base, with 9 bases between the two germline ends. Germline-derived CDR1 and CDR2 are LGHNA and YNFKEQ. The CDR3 region has the DNA TGTGCCAGCAGCCATTTGGACAGGAACACTGAAGCTTTCTTT. It translates to CASSHLDRNTEAFF.

This clone was found once. The chain links TRBV4-1 to TRBJ1-2; 9 positions agree with TRBD1. The CDR3 is 15 residues long. Germline V gene sequence: CDR1 MGHRA, CDR2 YSYEKL. V dropped 0 bases and J dropped 5; count of bases not matched to a gene: 4. The CDR3, as DNA: TGCGCCAGCAGCCAAGATGCCGGGACAGGGTATGGCTACACCTTC. Translation: CASSQDAGTGYGYTF.

The V gene is TRBV15, the J gene TRBJ1-5, with 7 nucleotides matching TRBD1. V lost 8 bases, J lost 0 bases, and 10 bases stayed unmatched. The CDR3 has 16 amino acids. Germline V gives CDR1 LNHNV, CDR2 YYDKDF (reference sequence). Here the CDR3 DNA reads TGTGCCACCTCCCGGGACAGACCCTATAGCAATCAGCCCCAGCATTTT. Translated, it gives CATSRDRPYSNQPQHF. The full variable domain, its missing parts supplied by reference TRBV15 and TRBJ1-5, is DAMVIQNPRYQVTQFGKPVTLSCSQTLNHNVMYWYQQKSSQAPKLLFHYYDKDFNNEADTPDNFQSRRPNTSFCFLDIRSPGLGDTAMYLCATSRDRPYSNQPQHFGDGTRLSIL.

The CDR3 is CASRRDAMKETQYF. As DNA, the CDR3 is TGTGCCAGCAGAAGGGACGCCATGAAAGAGACCCAGTACTTC. V and J are TRBV6-6 and TRBJ2-5; D is perhaps TRBD1 or TRBD2 (5 bases each). This CDR3 spans 14 amino acids. Trimming removed 6 bases from V and 3 bases from J, with 14 bases in between. Germline CDR1 reads MNHNY; CDR2 reads SVGAGI (reference sequence).

CDR3 in amino acids: CASRREATDTQYF. The CDR3 region has the DNA TGTGCCAGTAGGCGGGAGGCTACAGATACGCAGTATTTT. The J gene is TRBJ2-3, the V gene TRBV19; 8 bases map to TRBD2. In germline, CDR1 is LNHDA, CDR2 SQIVND (reference sequence). J lost 3 bases, V lost 6 bases, and 2 bases had no gene match. This CDR3 spans 13 amino acids.

This clone was seen a single time. This sequence joins TRBV7-9 and TRBJ2-3; D perhaps matches TRBD2 (5 bases). CDR1 is SEHNR and CDR2 is FQNEAQ in the germline V gene (reference sequence). Trimming left V 3 bases short and J 0 bases short, with 22 bases between. The CDR3 extends over 19 amino acids. The CDR3, as DNA: TGTGCCAGCAGCTTTCCCGGTCCGGGTGTAGGCGGGAGCACAGATACGCAGTATTTT. Its protein is CASSFPGPGVGGSTDTQYF.

A few counts support this clone. V usage is TRBV4-3 and J usage is TRBJ2-1; TRBD1 is a possible D gene (7 bases). Germline V gene lookup returns CDR1 LGHNA and CDR2 YSLEER. The CDR3 length is 16 residues. V was shortened by 1 base and J by 9 bases, with 19 bases between the two germline ends. The CDR3 reads CASSQGRGLLFGEQFF. DNA of the CDR3: TGCGCCAGCAGCCAAGGGAGGGGGCTATTGTTCGGTGAGCAGTTCTTC.

The V and J genes are TRBV5-4 and TRBJ2-5; 8 nucleotides align to TRBD2. Germline lookup yields CDR1 SGHNT and CDR2 YYREEE (reference sequence). This CDR3 is 15 amino acids long. The V gene end was trimmed by 9 bases and the J gene end by 2 bases; junction bases not matched to a gene: 12. The CDR3 region is CATASLAGLQETQYF. The CDR3 coding sequence is TGTGCCACCGCCTCCCTAGCGGGCCTACAAGAGACCCAGTACTTC.

This clone was recorded a few times. The chain uses TRBV4-2 and TRBJ1-6; D gene uncertain. Germline values: CDR1 LGHNA, CDR2 YNFKEQ. V was trimmed by 0 bases and J by 8 bases, leaving 11 bases between them. This CDR3 region has 15 residues. The CDR3: CASSQDADGYSPLHF. CDR3 nucleotide sequence: TGTGCCAGCAGCCAAGATGCGGACGGCTATTCACCCCTCCACTTT.

The rearrangement joins TRBV30 to TRBJ2-5; a weak D match, TRBD2 (6 bases). Per germline, CDR1 GTSNPN and CDR2 SVGIG (reference sequence). V dropped 2 bases and J dropped 4 bases, with 17 bases sitting between them. The CDR3 contains 15 residues. The CDR3 here is CAWSKGRTTGETQYF. The CDR3 DNA is TGTGCCTGGAGTAAAGGCCGGACTACGGGAGAGACCCAGTACTTC.

In DNA, the CDR3 is TGTGCCAGCTCACCTGCGACAGGGGCCGGGGAGCTGTTTTTT. It yields the protein CASSPATGAGELFF. The chain links TRBV18 to TRBJ2-2; 8 bases agree with TRBD1. The V and J ends lost 3 bases and 6 bases, in that order; junction bases with no gene match: 3. Germline CDR1 and CDR2: KGHSH and LQKENI. The CDR3 is made up of 14 amino acids.

The J gene is TRBJ2-1, the V gene TRBV10-3; maybe TRBD2 (6 bases). Trimming pared 2 bases from V and 9 bases from J, leaving 20 bases between. The CDR3 length is 16 residues. The germline CDR1 and CDR2 sequences are ENHRY and SYGVKD. The CDR3 protein is CAISELGANLGGEQFF. CDR3 in DNA: TGTGCCATCAGTGAGCTAGGGGCTAATCTGGGGGGTGAGCAGTTCTTC.

Notes on this clone: Additional DNA sequences in this sample encode the identical CDR3. The chain uses TRBV7-2 and TRBJ1-1; unclear D gene. Trimming left V 5 bases short and J 0 bases short, with 7 bases between. The CDR3 has 13 residues. The germline CDR1 and CDR2 sequences are SGHTA and FQGNSA. CDR3: CASSLSLNTEAFF. CDR3 nucleotides: TGTGCCAGCAGCCTTAGTTTGAACACTGAAGCTTTCTTT.

The rearrangement joins TRBV28 to TRBJ1-2, with D perhaps TRBD1 (5 bases). This CDR3 comprises 12 residues. V shed 7 bases and J shed 13 bases, with 19 bases lying between them. The germline V gene encodes CDR1 MDHEN and CDR2 SYDVKM. In nucleotides, the CDR3 is TGTGCCAGCAACGTATTGGGAGGGGCTTGCACCTTC. Its protein product is CASNVLGGACTF.

The chain carries TRBV7-9 and TRBJ2-3; D uncertain. This CDR3 has 13 amino acids. Trimming cost V 7 bases and J 5 bases, with 13 bases left between them. Looked up from germline, CDR1 is SEHNR and CDR2 is FQNEAQ (reference sequence). For the CDR3, the DNA is TGTGCCAGCACCTGGTTGGGTGGAGATACGCAGTATTTT. Translating gives CASTWLGGDTQYF.

The DNA of the CDR3 is TGTGCCAGCAGTGAAACGGCAGATTACCAGCCCCAGCATTTT. This gives the protein CASSETADYQPQHF. The V and J genes are TRBV6-1 and TRBJ1-5; the D is unclear. Trimming took off 2 bases at V and 7 bases at J, with 12 bases between the two ends. From germline, CDR1 is MNHNS and CDR2 SASEGT. The CDR3 length is 14 residues.

The chain carries TRBV30 and TRBJ2-3; TRBD1 or TRBD2 may be the D gene (5 bases each). Germline V CDR1 and CDR2: GTSNPN, SVGIG (reference sequence). The CDR3 runs 16 residues. V was pared by 1 base and J by 3 bases, with 17 bases between. The CDR3 DNA is TGTGCCTGGAGTGCCCGGGGCCGGGAAGTGACAGATACGCAGTATTTT. It is translated as CAWSARGREVTDTQYF.

This clone has more than one count but fewer than ten. The chain couples TRBV7-2 to TRBJ2-5; no reliable D call. The length of the CDR3 is 12 residues. Trimming took 4 bases from V and 7 from J, leaving 10 bases between them. Looked up from germline, CDR1 is SGHTA and CDR2 is FQGNSA. The CDR3 DNA sequence: TGTGCCAGCAGCTCCACACCTGGGACCCAGTACTTC. This codes for CASSSTPGTQYF.

About this clone itself: The same CDR3 can be traced to other DNA sequences in this sample. J is TRBJ1-5 and V is TRBV2; D is possibly TRBD1 (5 bases). Germline V gene lookup returns CDR1 SNHLY and CDR2 FYNNEI. The V gene lost 6 bases and the J gene lost 2 bases, with 23 bases spanning the gap. The CDR3 is 18 residues long. The CDR3 bases are TGTGCCAGCAGCCCGATCCGAGACAGCTTCTACGGCAATCAGCCCCAGCATTTT. Its protein is CASSPIRDSFYGNQPQHF.

The gene calls are TRBV27 and TRBJ1-2; perhaps TRBD1 as D (6 bases). The CDR3 sequence is 13 residues long. The V gene lost 2 bases and the J gene lost 6 bases, with 10 bases spanning the gap. Germline-derived CDR1 and CDR2 are MNHEY and SMNVEV (reference sequence). CDR3 amino acids: CASSLRGDNGYTF. In DNA, the CDR3 is TGTGCCAGCAGTTTAAGAGGGGACAATGGCTACACCTTC.

J is TRBJ2-2 and V is TRBV19, with 8 bases fitting TRBD2. The CDR3 length is 14 residues. V gave up 7 bases and J gave up 2 bases; unmatched junction bases: 3. Germline V lookup: CDR1 LNHDA, CDR2 SQIVND (reference sequence). This chain's CDR3 is CASTTSGNTGELFF. DNA for the CDR3: TGTGCCAGTACAACTAGCGGAAACACCGGGGAGCTGTTTTTT.

The chain is built from TRBV7-8 and TRBJ1-5; D is undetermined. Germline CDR1 and CDR2: SGHVS and FQNEAQ. This CDR3 spans 13 amino acids. Trimming removed 0 bases at V and 1 base at J, with 1 base between. The CDR3 protein is CASSLASNQPQHF. In DNA, the CDR3 is TGTGCCAGCAGCTTAGCCAGCAATCAGCCCCAGCATTTT.

This clone was recorded a few times. This chain links TRBV6-5 with TRBJ2-6; D is uncertain. CDR1 is MNHEY, CDR2 SVGAGI, per germline. Deletions cut 2 bases from V and 0 bases from J, with 8 bases between. This CDR3 is 16 amino acids long. The CDR3 sequence is CASSYGEISGANVLTF. In nucleotides, the CDR3 is TGTGCCAGCAGTTACGGGGAAATCTCTGGGGCCAACGTCCTGACTTTC.